Following are 30 T cell receptor beta chains from one sample sequenced in a study of blood T cell repertoires in COVID-19. Only in-frame clones appear in the TCRdb table, and some are missing; sequencing was by immunoSEQ multiplex PCR. The sample shows under 250,000 clones, around 82% of them seen only once. The sample taken for sequencing was peripheral blood. The source is a man aged 40-55 years with active or convalescent COVID-19.

The V call is TRBV18, the J call TRBJ1-1; tentatively, D is TRBD1 (5 bases). The CDR3 is 15 residues long. Per germline, CDR1 KGHSH and CDR2 LQKENI. V lost 4 bases to trimming and J lost 6 bases, with 18 bases between them. For the CDR3, the DNA is TGTGCCAGCTCACTGTCCGAAGGGGTGATCGCTGAAGCTTTCTTT. Its translation: CASSLSEGVIAEAFF.

The J gene is TRBJ1-2, the V gene TRBV19; 7 nucleotides match TRBD1. V lost 9 bases to trimming and J lost 2 bases; unmatched junction nucleotides: 9. The CDR3 is made up of 14 amino acids. Germline V gene data show CDR1 as LNHDA and CDR2 as SQIVND (reference sequence). CDR3 loop: CASNTRGENYGYTF. CDR3 coding DNA: TGTGCCAGCAATACCAGGGGGGAGAACTATGGCTACACCTTC.

This chain joins TRBV16 and TRBJ1-5; D is perhaps TRBD1 (6 bases). This CDR3 is built from 14 residues. V dropped 4 bases and J dropped 4 bases, with 11 bases sitting between them. In germline, CDR1 is KGHSY, CDR2 FQNENV. This chain's CDR3 is CASSLSTGNQPQHF. The CDR3 DNA reads TGTGCCAGCAGCCTATCTACAGGGAATCAGCCCCAGCATTTT.

This clone appeared a few times. CDR3 bases: TGTGCCAGCAGCCAAGGGGCAGCGGGGGTGCAGTATTTT. Translated: CASSQGAAGVQYF. V and J are TRBV3-1 (or the pseudogene TRBV3-2) and TRBJ2-3; 8 nucleotides line up with TRBD2. CDR3 length: 13 amino acids. CDR1 and CDR2 (germline): LGHDT, YNNKEL (reference sequence). The ends lost 1 base at V and 11 bases at J; junction bases unmatched: 5.

This clone is a singleton in its sample. The rearrangement uses TRBV7-9 and TRBJ1-2; D might be TRBD1 (6 bases). V was clipped by 1 base and J by 6 bases, with 15 bases between them. The CDR3 loop spans 15 amino acids. Germline V gives CDR1 SEHNR, CDR2 FQNEAQ (reference sequence). As DNA, the CDR3 is TGTGCCAGCAGCTTAGGTCGGGGGGGCCGAGATGGCTACACCTTC. As protein: CASSLGRGGRDGYTF. The full variable domain, its missing parts supplied by reference TRBV7-9 and TRBJ1-2, is DTGVSQNPRHKITKRGQNVTFRCDPISEHNRLYWYRQTLGQGPEFLTYFQNEAQLEKSRLLSDRFSAERPKGSFSTLEIQRTEQGDSAMYLCASSLGRGGRDGYTFGSGTRLTVV.

About this clone: Different DNA sequences within this sample yield the same CDR3. The chain joins TRBV18 to TRBJ1-1, with a possible D match to TRBD1 (6 bases). V lost 1 base, J lost 3 bases, and 6 bases lay in between. CDR3 length: 13 residues. Per the germline V gene, CDR1 is KGHSH and CDR2 is LQKENI. The CDR3, as DNA: TGTGCCAGCTCACCACAGGGGGACACTGAAGCTTTCTTT. Translation: CASSPQGDTEAFF. Based on the CDR3 plus reference TRBV18 and TRBJ1-1, the full variable domain is NAGVMQNPRHLVRRRGQEARLRCSPMKGHSHVYWYRQLPEEGLKFMVYLQKENIIDESGMPKERFSAEFPKEGPSILRIQQVVRGDSAAYFCASSPQGDTEAFFGQGTRLTVV.

The chain joins TRBV7-9 to TRBJ1-6; tentative D call: TRBD1 (5 bases). Germline V gene sequence: CDR1 SEHNR, CDR2 FQNEAQ (reference sequence). The CDR3 runs to 16 residues. Trimming shortened V by 6 bases and J by 0 bases, and 12 bases separated the two germline ends. The CDR3 is CASSTTASSYNSPLHF. The DNA for the CDR3 is TGTGCCAGCAGTACGACAGCGAGCTCCTATAATTCACCCCTCCACTTT.

The chain is built from TRBV30 and TRBJ1-6; D not certain. The V gene's germline CDR1 is GTSNPN and CDR2 SVGIG (reference sequence). The CDR3 runs to 13 residues. The ends were cut back, 4 bases at V and 11 bases at J, with 15 bases in the middle. This CDR3 is CAWNPHELTPLHF. The CDR3, as DNA: TGTGCCTGGAACCCTCATGAACTCACACCCCTCCACTTT.

The chain carries TRBV25-1 and TRBJ2-2; the match to TRBD2 covers 8 bases. Losses at the gene ends were 4 bases for V and 6 bases for J; bases not matched to a gene: 10. CDR3 size: 16 residues. Per the germline V gene, CDR1 is MGHDK and CDR2 is SYGVNS. The CDR3 reads CASSGGGGTVPGELFF. In nucleotides, the CDR3 is TGTGCCAGCAGTGGAGGCGGGGGGACTGTGCCCGGGGAGCTGTTTTTT.

The chain combines TRBV3-1 (or the pseudogene TRBV3-2) with TRBJ2-3; 7 bases fit TRBD1. The ends lost 4 bases at V and 6 bases at J; junction bases unmatched: 10. CDR1 LGHDT and CDR2 YNNKEL come from the germline V gene (reference sequence). The CDR3 has 15 residues. CDR3 in amino acids: CASSPWGDRVDTQYF. The CDR3 DNA reads TGTGCCAGCAGCCCTTGGGGTGACAGGGTTGATACGCAGTATTTT.

This clone was counted between two and nine times. The CDR3 nucleotides read TGTGCCAGTAGTGGGGGGGGGAAAACCGAAAAACTGTTTTTT. Its translation: CASSGGGKTEKLFF. V usage is TRBV19 and J usage is TRBJ1-4; D might be TRBD1 (5 bases). The germline V gene has CDR1 LNHDA and CDR2 SQIVND (reference sequence). The CDR3 has 14 amino acids. The V end was cut by 5 bases, the J end by 8 bases, with 15 bases between.

This clone occurred once. The V call is TRBV7-9, the J call TRBJ2-1, with 10 bases matching TRBD1. Per the germline V gene, CDR1 is SEHNR and CDR2 is FQNEAQ (reference sequence). With V trimmed by 3 bases and J by 14 bases, 4 bases remained unmatched. The length of the CDR3 is 12 residues. The CDR3: CASSLGQGWEFF. CDR3 in DNA: TGTGCCAGCAGCTTGGGACAGGGGTGGGAGTTCTTC.

The rearrangement links TRBV14 to TRBJ2-5; 8 bases are a match to TRBD1. Germline V gives CDR1 SGHDN, CDR2 FVKESK. After removal of 4 bases from V and 5 bases from J, the junction contained 3 bases not matched to a gene. The CDR3 runs to 13 residues. CDR3 amino acids: CASSPGGWETQYF. CDR3 DNA sequence: TGTGCCAGCAGCCCAGGGGGCTGGGAGACCCAGTACTTC.

The rearrangement joins TRBV30 to TRBJ1-1; D gene unclear. Trimming left V 0 bases short and J 0 bases short, with 5 bases between. This CDR3 is 13 amino acids long. Germline CDR1 and CDR2: GTSNPN and SVGIG (reference sequence). The CDR3 region is CAWSVHMNTEAFF. DNA for the CDR3: TGTGCCTGGAGTGTACATATGAACACTGAAGCTTTCTTT.

The chain has TRBV18 and TRBJ1-2, with TRBD1 matching over 8 bases. This CDR3 region has 14 residues. Germline-derived CDR1 and CDR2 are KGHSH and LQKENI. V trimming: 0 bases; J trimming: 4 bases; junction bases outside the gene matches: 1. The CDR3 DNA follows: TGTGCCAGCTCACCACCTGGACAGGGCTATGGCTACACCTTC. Translation: CASSPPGQGYGYTF.

The chain couples TRBV19 to TRBJ1-1; 7 bases align to TRBD1. The CDR3 contains 13 residues. J lost 1 base, V lost 9 bases, and 5 bases had no gene match. Germline CDR1 is LNHDA and CDR2 is SQIVND (reference sequence). CDR3 residues: CASQGQTNTEAFF. CDR3 sequence (DNA): TGTGCCAGCCAGGGACAGACGAACACTGAAGCTTTCTTT.

This chain connects TRBV19 to TRBJ1-5; TRBD1 matches 8 bases. The germline gives CDR1 LNHDA, CDR2 SQIVND (reference sequence). This CDR3 has 13 residues. J gave up 2 bases and V 7 bases, and 1 base lay outside the gene matches. The CDR3 region has the DNA TGTGCCAGTATGGACAGGGGCAATCAGCCCCAGCATTTT. Its translation: CASMDRGNQPQHF.

This clone was detected only a few times. V is TRBV7-9 and J is TRBJ2-7; the D is unclear. The CDR3 runs 16 residues. V was shortened by 0 bases and J by 2 bases, with 14 bases between the two germline ends. Germline CDR1 is SEHNR and CDR2 is FQNEAQ (reference sequence). CDR3 region: CASSLADWQATYEQYF. The CDR3 DNA follows: TGTGCCAGCAGCTTAGCGGATTGGCAGGCGACCTACGAGCAGTACTTC.

The V gene is TRBV19, the J gene TRBJ1-5; TRBD1 is a possible D gene (5 bases). Per germline, CDR1 LNHDA and CDR2 SQIVND (reference sequence). This CDR3 spans 15 amino acids. Trimming shortened V by 5 bases and J by 0 bases, and 11 bases separated the two germline ends. In DNA form, the CDR3 reads TGTGCCAGTAGTTCCGGGGGTAATAGCAATCAGCCCCAGCATTTT. It is translated as CASSSGGNSNQPQHF.

The V and J genes are TRBV6-6 and TRBJ2-1; no definite D call. The CDR3 is 14 amino acids. Trimming removed 2 bases at V and 4 bases at J, with 9 bases between. Germline V CDR1 and CDR2: MNHNY, SVGAGI (reference sequence). The DNA of the CDR3 is TGTGCCAGCAGTTACCCCCCTAGATACAATGAGCAGTTCTTC. Translation gives CASSYPPRYNEQFF.

This sequence joins TRBV7-2 and TRBJ1-1; maybe TRBD1 (5 bases). The CDR3 contains 14 residues. The germline V gene has CDR1 SGHTA and CDR2 FQGNSA. V shed 7 bases and J shed 6 bases, with 18 bases lying between them. DNA for the CDR3: TGTGCCAGCAACGCACAGACAGTCTTAGCTGAAGCTTTCTTT. It specifies CASNAQTVLAEAFF.

V and J are TRBV4-3 and TRBJ1-2; 9 nucleotides align to TRBD1. Germline CDR1 and CDR2: LGHNA and YSLEER. This CDR3 contains 15 residues. V shed 1 base, J shed 7 bases, and the junction held 7 bases outside the gene matches. The CDR3 protein is CASSQGGGDRAGYTF. Here the CDR3 DNA reads TGCGCCAGCAGCCAAGGAGGGGGGGACAGGGCTGGCTACACCTTC.

The chain recombines TRBV24-1 with TRBJ1-6; 7 positions match TRBD1. The J segment lost 6 bases and the V segment lost 0 bases, leaving 7 bases of the junction unmatched. This CDR3 region has 17 residues. Germline V gene sequence: CDR1 KGHDR, CDR2 SFDVKD. This chain's CDR3 is CATSDLKGALFNSPLHF. CDR3 in DNA: TGTGCCACCAGTGATTTGAAGGGGGCCCTGTTTAATTCACCCCTCCACTTT.

This chain links TRBV6-1 with TRBJ1-2; D not certain. This CDR3 is built from 16 residues. Germline CDR1 MNHNS, CDR2 SASEGT. Trimming stripped 2 bases from V and 0 bases from J, with 13 bases between. The DNA of the CDR3 is TGTGCCAGCAGTGAATCCCTCCCCAGCGCTAACTATGGCTACACCTTC. Amino acid sequence: CASSESLPSANYGYTF.

The rearrangement links TRBV5-4 to TRBJ2-3; 9 bases are shared with TRBD2. Trimming removed 2 bases from V and 7 bases from J; junction bases left unmatched: 8. Germline values: CDR1 SGHNT, CDR2 YYREEE (reference sequence). This CDR3 comprises 15 residues. This chain's CDR3 is CASSLGREGRYTQYF. The CDR3 nucleotides are TGTGCCAGCAGCTTAGGGCGGGAGGGCAGATATACGCAGTATTTT. Full variable domain (outside the CDR3, taken from reference TRBV5-4 and TRBJ2-3): ETGVTQSPTHLIKTRGQQVTLRCSSQSGHNTVSWYQQALGQGPQFIFQYYREEENGRGNFPPRFSGLQFPNYSSELNVNALELDDSALYLCASSLGREGRYTQYFGPGTRLTVL.

The V call is TRBV5-3, the J call TRBJ2-1; D call uncertain. TRBV5-3 is placed among ORFs of uncertain function. Trimming shortened V by 0 bases and J by 8 bases, and 12 bases separated the two germline ends. The CDR3 has 14 residues. Here the CDR3 reads CARSLGPQFDEQFF. CDR3 DNA: TGTGCCAGAAGCTTGGGGCCCCAATTCGATGAGCAGTTCTTC.

Concerning this clone itself: One end of the junction does not line up with germline, which may come from a read error. V is TRBV7-7 and J is TRBJ2-5; 11 bases map to TRBD2. CDR3 length: 16 amino acids. Germline CDR1 is SSHAT and CDR2 is FNYEAQ (reference sequence). The CDR3 region is CASSLGLLAGEETQYF. The CDR3 DNA follows: TGTGCTAGCAGCTTAGGTCTACTAGCGGGGGAAGAGACCCAGTACTTC.

V and J are TRBV30 and TRBJ2-1; 12 nucleotides line up with TRBD2. The CDR3 consists of 14 residues. V lost 2 bases, J lost 10 bases, and 6 bases stayed unmatched. From germline, CDR1 is GTSNPN and CDR2 SVGIG (reference sequence). The CDR3 nucleotides read TGTGCCTGGAGTCCTAGCGGGAGGGCCAAGGAGCAGTTCTTC. Its protein is CAWSPSGRAKEQFF.

The genes are TRBV29-1 and TRBJ2-2; 7 bases fit TRBD2. The CDR3 runs to 14 residues. Germline CDR1 reads SQVTM; CDR2 reads ANQGSEA. V lost 7 bases and J lost 1; bases outside the gene matches: 6. CDR3 in DNA: TGCAGCGCCCATACGGGAGGGAACACCGGGGAGCTGTTTTTT. Encoded protein: CSAHTGGNTGELFF.

V gene TRBV28 combines with J gene TRBJ1-2; a possible D gene is TRBD1 (5 bases). The germline V and J ends were trimmed by 2 bases and 3 bases, with 10 bases remaining between them. The CDR3 has 14 amino acids. Per germline, CDR1 MDHEN and CDR2 SYDVKM. For the CDR3, the DNA is TGTGCCAGCAGTTTAACAGGAATGGACTATGGCTACACCTTC. Its translation: CASSLTGMDYGYTF.